The rows below give T cell receptor beta chains drawn from one sample of a study of Graves' ophthalmopathy and Graves' hyperthyroidism. TCRdb ran MiXCR on the multiplex PCR reads and lists one entry per CDR3 protein. Here the sample spans roughly 350,000 distinct CDR3 sequences, 15% to 20% being singletons. Sequencing was done on a sample of peripheral blood. The receptors were sampled from an adult woman with stable Graves' hyperthyroidism. The conserved cysteine and the conserved F or W are not part of the CDR3 here.

cdr3_aa,j_call,v_call
ASSHLTGANTEAF,TRBJ1-1,TRBV12-3/TRBV12-4
ASSQSGPTYEQY,TRBJ2-7,TRBV16
VSSTVSRSEAF,TRBJ1-1,TRBV19
ASSLWDDTEAF,TRBJ1-1,TRBV11-2
ASSLAQDRGWDYEQY,TRBJ2-7,TRBV7-2
SVAPDGRGNGYT,TRBJ1-2,TRBV29-1
ASSLYSGGYGYT,TRBJ1-2,TRBV28
ASSEYQGGEQY,TRBJ2-7,TRBV7-2
ASRIPGRGIETQY,TRBJ2-5,TRBV11-2
ASRPTGGPKYNIQY,TRBJ2-4,TRBV6-2/TRBV6-3
ASSGQGEGNTIY,TRBJ1-3,TRBV12-3/TRBV12-4
ASSSGQGARNQPQH,TRBJ1-5,TRBV27
ASSLGPGRSGNTIY,TRBJ1-3,TRBV7-6
ASSEPVSYYEQY,TRBJ2-7,TRBV6-1
ASSLPRYYGRQETQY,TRBJ2-5,TRBV11-1
ASSYSSIYEQY,TRBJ2-7,TRBV6-5
AITPGDGNTEAF,TRBJ1-1,TRBV10-3
ASTPWDRVGNTIY,TRBJ1-3,TRBV12-3/TRBV12-4
ASSPESWAYEQY,TRBJ2-7,TRBV19
ASRKRLAGVRETQY,TRBJ2-5,TRBV2
ASSLIQSRTGSYEQY,TRBJ2-7,TRBV11-2
SARDEGVGGYEQY,TRBJ2-7,TRBV20-1
ASSVVTEAF,TRBJ1-1,TRBV2
ASSFLRDTSAF,TRBJ1-1,TRBV12-3/TRBV12-4
ASVPGGDSTEAF,TRBJ1-1,TRBV12-5
SVVSGGSDIKY,TRBJ2-4,TRBV29-1